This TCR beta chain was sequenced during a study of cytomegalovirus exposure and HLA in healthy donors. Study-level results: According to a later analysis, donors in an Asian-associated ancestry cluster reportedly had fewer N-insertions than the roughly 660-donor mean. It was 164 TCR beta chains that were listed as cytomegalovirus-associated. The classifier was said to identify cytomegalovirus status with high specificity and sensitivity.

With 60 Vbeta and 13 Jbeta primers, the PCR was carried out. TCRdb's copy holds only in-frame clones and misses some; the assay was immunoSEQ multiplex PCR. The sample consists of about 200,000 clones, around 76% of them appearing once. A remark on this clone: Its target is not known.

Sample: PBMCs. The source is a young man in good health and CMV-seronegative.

The DNA of the CDR3 is TGCGCCAGCAGCTTTTGGGACGGGGTTAGCGGGTTGGATACGCAGTATTTT. Encoded protein: CASSFWDGVSGLDTQYF. This chain joins TRBV5-1 and TRBJ2-3, with 7 positions matching TRBD2. Trimming removed 2 bases from V and 6 bases from J; junction bases left unmatched: 15. The germline V gene has CDR1 SGHRS and CDR2 YFSETQ. This CDR3 region has 17 residues.